The 26 T cell receptor beta chains listed next were all sequenced from one sample in a study of Ad26.COV2.S vaccination and SARS-CoV-2 variants. This sample's treatment: roughly 20 received Ad26.COV2.S at low or high dose, single or two shots; 5 received placebo; per-sample allocation not given. Sample collection was performed on day 63 after the first vaccine or placebo injection. Here immunoSEQ multiplex PCR was the method, and the copy in TCRdb shows in-frame clones only, minus some. This sample has some 320,000 clones, with 70% to 90% found just once. The sample was peripheral blood, taken in a trial of Ad26.COV2.S vaccine versus placebo. Receptor source: a person aged 18-60 years who received the Ad26.COV2.S COVID-19 vaccine or a placebo.

This clone is a singleton in its sample. The chain recombines TRBV5-4 with TRBJ2-7; TRBD1 agrees at 7 bases. Losses at the gene ends were 4 bases for V and 4 bases for J; bases not matched to a gene: 8. The CDR3 extends over 14 amino acids. The germline V gene encodes CDR1 SGHNT and CDR2 YYREEE (reference sequence). The CDR3 is CASSVSGTEYEQYF. For the CDR3, the DNA is TGTGCCAGCAGCGTCTCCGGGACAGAATACGAGCAGTACTTC.

This sequence joins TRBV5-1 and TRBJ2-7, with D uncertain. The CDR3 contains 13 residues. V gave up 0 bases and J gave up 3 bases, with 7 bases separating them. The germline gives CDR1 SGHRS, CDR2 YFSETQ. CDR3 sequence reads: CASSLDLVYEQYF. The CDR3 nucleotides are TGCGCCAGCAGCTTGGATCTAGTCTACGAGCAGTACTTC.

The chain is built from TRBV5-1 and TRBJ2-7; 10 bases align to TRBD1. The CDR3 consists of 16 residues. The germline V gene encodes CDR1 SGHRS and CDR2 YFSETQ. The V segment lost 1 base and the J segment 3 bases; nucleotides outside the gene matches: 7. The CDR3 DNA sequence: TGCGCCAGCAGCTTGTACCGGGACAGGGGTATCTACGAGCAGTACTTC. This codes for CASSLYRDRGIYEQYF.

V and J are TRBV5-1 and TRBJ1-1, with D possibly matching TRBD1 (5 bases). V was shortened by 5 bases and J by 1 base, with 12 bases between the two germline ends. Germline CDR1 is SGHRS and CDR2 is YFSETQ. The CDR3 loop spans 14 amino acids. The CDR3 is CASSSDSWNTEAFF. The CDR3 coding sequence is TGCGCCAGCAGTTCTGACAGCTGGAACACTGAAGCTTTCTTT.

A remark on this clone: One end of the junction fails to match germline, which may point to a read error. The chain has TRBV19 and TRBJ1-5; D is possibly TRBD1 (6 bases). The CDR3 length is 19 residues. Germline V gene sequence: CDR1 LNHDA, CDR2 SQIVND (reference sequence). DNA for the CDR3: TGTGCCAGTAGTATAGTGGGGCCGGGGACACCCCATAGCGATCAGCCCCAGCATTTT. It specifies CASSIVGPGTPHSDQPQHF.

The J gene is TRBJ2-5, the V gene TRBV7-2; no firm D call. V was cut by 2 bases and J by 0 bases, with 1 base left in between. The CDR3 is made up of 12 amino acids. Germline CDR1 SGHTA, CDR2 FQGNSA. The CDR3 loop reads CASSLNQETQYF. The CDR3 DNA follows: TGTGCCAGCAGCTTAAACCAAGAGACCCAGTACTTC.

This chain uses TRBV4-2 with TRBJ2-7; TRBD1 agrees at 10 bases. Germline V gene sequence: CDR1 LGHNA, CDR2 YNFKEQ. The length of the CDR3 is 15 residues. The V segment lost 3 bases and the J segment 3 bases; nucleotides outside the gene matches: 5. Here the CDR3 reads CASSHGQGGNYEQYF. The CDR3 region has the DNA TGTGCCAGCAGCCACGGACAGGGGGGTAACTACGAGCAGTACTTC.

This chain connects TRBV18 to TRBJ2-5; possibly TRBD2 for D (5 bases). Germline CDR1 is KGHSH and CDR2 is LQKENI. The CDR3 length is 13 residues. With 4 bases removed from V and 2 bases from J, the gap between germline ends came to 8 bases. CDR3 nucleotides: TGTGCCAGCTCACTAGGACTGCAAGAGACCCAGTACTTC. Its translation: CASSLGLQETQYF.

J is TRBJ1-3 and V is TRBV5-1, with TRBD1 identical over 9 bases. The junction had 9 bases not matched to a gene; V was cut back by 7 bases and J by 1 base. The germline CDR1 and CDR2 sequences are SGHRS and YFSETQ. The CDR3 length is 16 residues. This CDR3 is CASSTGTGSSGNTIYF. The CDR3 bases are TGCGCCAGCTCCACCGGGACAGGGTCTTCTGGAAACACCATATATTTT.

The V call is TRBV24-1, the J call TRBJ2-7; D is ambiguous. Germline values: CDR1 KGHDR, CDR2 SFDVKD. This CDR3 has 13 amino acids. V lost 12 bases to trimming and J lost 1 base, with 15 bases between them. As DNA, the CDR3 is TGTGCCCCGCAAGGGAAGGTGTCCTACGAGCAGTACTTC. It is translated as CAPQGKVSYEQYF.

The V call is TRBV20-1, the J call TRBJ2-1, with 14 bases fitting TRBD2. The CDR3 loop spans 17 amino acids. V shed 3 bases and J 1 base; nucleotides not matched to a gene: 5. The germline gives CDR1 DFQATT, CDR2 SNEGSKA (reference sequence). In DNA, the CDR3 is TGCAGTGCTAGTATAGGGACTAGCGGGGGTTCCTACAATGAGCAGTTCTTC. Protein sequence: CSASIGTSGGSYNEQFF.

V and J are TRBV3-1 (or the pseudogene TRBV3-2) and TRBJ2-5, with D unresolved. CDR1 LGHDT and CDR2 YNNKEL come from the germline V gene (reference sequence). This CDR3 is 14 amino acids long. V was shortened by 0 bases and J by 3 bases, with 8 bases between the two germline ends. The CDR3 region is CASSQEGEKETQYF. The CDR3 nucleotides are TGTGCCAGCAGCCAAGAAGGCGAGAAAGAGACCCAGTACTTC.

The J gene is TRBJ1-2, the V gene TRBV7-2, with D hard to call. Looked up from germline, CDR1 is SGHTA and CDR2 is FQGNSA. The CDR3 is made up of 15 amino acids. The V gene lost 5 bases and the J gene lost 5 bases, with 18 bases spanning the gap. This CDR3 is CASSPSYRVHYGYTF. CDR3 DNA: TGTGCCAGCAGCCCATCTTACCGGGTCCATTATGGCTACACCTTC.

CDR3 sequence reads: CSVEGGAISYNEQFF. The CDR3 DNA sequence: TGCAGCGTTGAGGGGGGCGCGATCTCCTACAATGAGCAGTTCTTC. This chain joins TRBV29-1 and TRBJ2-1; D assignment may be TRBD1 or TRBD2 (6 bases each). Germline CDR1 SQVTM, CDR2 ANQGSEA. The ends were cut back, 3 bases at V and 0 bases at J, with 12 bases in the middle. The CDR3 sequence is 15 residues long.

This chain connects TRBV29-1 to TRBJ1-1, with a tentative D call TRBD1 (5 bases). This CDR3 spans 12 amino acids. Trimming stripped 4 bases from V and 7 bases from J, with 13 bases between. CDR1 is SQVTM and CDR2 is ANQGSEA in the germline V gene. The CDR3: CSVGSGTHEAFF. The CDR3 bases are TGCAGCGTTGGGTCCGGGACGCATGAAGCTTTCTTT.

This clone was seen once. This chain uses TRBV25-1 with TRBJ2-2; the match to TRBD2 covers 13 bases. V lost 5 bases, J lost 7 bases, and 7 bases stayed unmatched. CDR1 is MGHDK and CDR2 is SYGVNS in the germline V gene. CDR3 length: 16 amino acids. For the CDR3, the DNA is TGTGCCAGCAGTATAACTAGCGGGGGGGCCGTCGGGGAGCTGTTTTTT. Residues: CASSITSGGAVGELFF.

This sequence joins TRBV18 and TRBJ1-1; a weak D match, TRBD1 (6 bases). The CDR3 is made up of 15 amino acids. Trimming took 6 bases from V and 2 from J, leaving 16 bases between them. CDR1 is KGHSH, CDR2 LQKENI, per germline. The CDR3 DNA reads TGTGCCAGCTCCTCGCCGCAGGGGATCAACACTGAAGCTTTCTTT. Protein sequence: CASSSPQGINTEAFF. Full variable domain (rest looked up from reference TRBV18 and TRBJ1-1): NAGVMQNPRHLVRRRGQEARLRCSPMKGHSHVYWYRQLPEEGLKFMVYLQKENIIDESGMPKERFSAEFPKEGPSILRIQQVVRGDSAAYFCASSSPQGINTEAFFGQGTRLTVV.

This sequence joins TRBV7-2 and TRBJ2-1, with 13 positions matching TRBD2. This CDR3 region has 16 residues. Germline assignment: CDR1 SGHTA and CDR2 FQGNSA. After removal of 5 bases from V and 7 bases from J, the junction contained 8 bases not matched to a gene. CDR3 in DNA: TGTGCCAGCAGCGGCACTAGCGGGGGGGGTGAGAATGAGCAGTTCTTC. Translation gives CASSGTSGGGENEQFF.

This chain joins TRBV5-4 and TRBJ2-5; the D gene is possibly TRBD1 (5 bases). Trimming cost V 1 base and J 3 bases, with 10 bases left between them. CDR1 and CDR2 (germline): SGHNT, YYREEE (reference sequence). The CDR3 has 14 amino acids. The CDR3 coding sequence is TGTGCCAGCAGCTTGCAGGGCACCAAAGAGACCCAGTACTTC. Its protein product is CASSLQGTKETQYF.

This clone was seen only once. J is TRBJ2-3 and V is TRBV6-2 or TRBV6-3, with D possibly matching TRBD1 (5 bases). Trimming took 4 bases from V and 0 from J, leaving 8 bases between them. CDR1 and CDR2 from the germline V gene are MNHEY and SVGEGT. CDR3 length: 14 residues. DNA of the CDR3: TGTGCCAGCAGTTGGGGCGTAAGCACAGATACGCAGTATTTT. Its protein product is CASSWGVSTDTQYF.

The rearrangement uses TRBV30 and TRBJ1-1, with no clear D. The V gene's germline CDR1 is GTSNPN and CDR2 SVGIG (reference sequence). The V and J ends lost 1 base and 3 bases respectively, with 12 bases between them. The CDR3 contains 14 residues. The chain's CDR3 is CAWSGTLADTEAFF. Written as DNA, the CDR3 is TGTGCCTGGAGTGGGACCCTCGCCGACACTGAAGCTTTCTTT.

J is TRBJ2-1 and V is TRBV15, with a weak D call TRBD2 (6 bases). Germline values: CDR1 LNHNV, CDR2 YYDKDF (reference sequence). Trimming shortened V by 1 base and J by 0 bases, and 10 bases separated the two germline ends. This CDR3 is built from 16 residues. The CDR3 DNA follows: TGTGCCACCAGCAGAGTGGGGGGATCCTCCTACAATGAGCAGTTCTTC. As protein: CATSRVGGSSYNEQFF.

CDR3 sequence reads: CATSRDGGADIQYF. CDR3 DNA: TGTGCCACCAGCAGAGACGGAGGGGCGGACATTCAGTACTTC. The V and J genes are TRBV15 and TRBJ2-4; possible D gene TRBD2, 6 bases. Looked up from germline, CDR1 is LNHNV and CDR2 is YYDKDF (reference sequence). This CDR3 has 14 residues. The V end was cut by 0 bases, the J end by 8 bases, with 11 bases between.

The chain joins TRBV19 to TRBJ1-3; D is ambiguous. Germline CDR1 LNHDA, CDR2 SQIVND (reference sequence). The germline V and J ends were trimmed by 4 bases and 2 bases, with 12 bases remaining between them. This CDR3 comprises 15 residues. CDR3 coding DNA: TGTGCCAGTAGTAGCCCAGGAATAACTGGAAACACCATATATTTT. Residues: CASSSPGITGNTIYF.

This clone has more than one count but fewer than ten. The chain joins TRBV6-1 to TRBJ1-2, with D perhaps TRBD1 (5 bases). Deletions cut 2 bases from V and 7 bases from J, with 11 bases between. Germline V lookup: CDR1 MNHNS, CDR2 SASEGT. The CDR3 totals 13 residues. CDR3 region: CASSEPPGLGYTF. The CDR3 coding sequence is TGTGCCAGCAGTGAACCCCCAGGGCTTGGCTACACCTTC.

The chain couples TRBV7-3 to TRBJ2-5, with TRBD1 identical over 7 bases. CDR3 length equals 14 residues. Germline trimming cut 2 bases from V and 2 bases from J; bases unmatched to any gene: 2. The germline V gene has CDR1 SGHTA and CDR2 FQGTGA. CDR3 DNA: TGTGCCAGCAGCTTAGGGACAGAACAAGAGACCCAGTACTTC. This codes for CASSLGTEQETQYF.